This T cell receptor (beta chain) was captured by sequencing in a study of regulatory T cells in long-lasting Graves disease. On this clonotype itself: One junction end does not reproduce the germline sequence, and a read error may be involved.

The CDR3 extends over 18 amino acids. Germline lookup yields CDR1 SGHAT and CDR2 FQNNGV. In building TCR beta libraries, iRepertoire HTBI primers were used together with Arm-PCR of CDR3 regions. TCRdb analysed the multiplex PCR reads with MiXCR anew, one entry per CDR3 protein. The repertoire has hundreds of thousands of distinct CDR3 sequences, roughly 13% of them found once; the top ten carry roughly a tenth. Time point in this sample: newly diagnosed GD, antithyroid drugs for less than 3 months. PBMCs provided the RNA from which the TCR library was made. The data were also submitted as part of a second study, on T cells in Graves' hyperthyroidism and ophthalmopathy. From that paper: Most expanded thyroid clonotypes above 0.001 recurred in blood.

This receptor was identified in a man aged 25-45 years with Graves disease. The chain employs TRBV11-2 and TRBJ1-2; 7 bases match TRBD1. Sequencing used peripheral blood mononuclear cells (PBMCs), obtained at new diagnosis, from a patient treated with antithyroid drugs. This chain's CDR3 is CGSRHIRGHGESNYGYTF. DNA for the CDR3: TGTGGCAGCAGACATATAAGGGGGCATGGAGAAAGTAACTATGGCTACACCTTC.